The source of this TCR beta chain is a study of CD8+ T cells in alopecia areata. As for the study in general: In an open-label trial, patients got 5 to 10 mg tofacitinib twice daily.

Reverse transcribed after extraction, RNA yielded cDNA as the sequencing template. Repertoires were generated with immunoSEQ multiplex PCR, while TCRdb's copy carries only in-frame clones and drops some. The sample contains over 150,000 clones, 50% to 70% of which appear only once. The CDR3 has 16 amino acids. The germline CDR1 and CDR2 sequences are SQVTM and ANQGSEA. Trimming took 1 base from V and 1 from J, leaving 14 bases between them. This specimen consisted of CD4+ T cells sorted from blood, obtained at week 0. This TCR was recovered from a human donor with alopecia areata. The genes are TRBV29-1 and TRBJ2-1, with D maybe TRBD2 (6 bases). The CDR3, as DNA: TGCAGCGTTGAAGGGGGACTGAAGTCATCCTACAATGAGCAGTTCTTC. Protein product: CSVEGGLKSSYNEQFF.